This T cell receptor (beta chain) was identified in a study of metastatic and nonmetastatic thyroid tumors (dated by TCRdb to about 2020). Broadly, across the study: Repertoires from peripheral blood and from tumor or nodule tissue samples of malignant and benign thyroid patients were compared. Beyond this particular receptor, the publication reports: In both blood and tumor samples, malignant tumors were reported to have significantly higher TCR beta diversity than benign nodules.

In its sample, this clone was seen a few times. Its antigen specificity is not known. Qualities for individual bases were not recorded, and no much larger clone is one base off. No treatment had been received by any patient before thyroid surgery. Patient clinical samples collected from about 2012 to 2018 were retrospectively analysed using T-cell receptor beta sequencing. The CDR1 and CDR2 encoded by the germline V gene (reference sequence) are DFQATT and SNEGSKA. Deletion took 0 bases off V and 4 bases off J, with a span of 7 bases between the germline ends. From cysteine to phenylalanine, the CDR3 is 13 amino acids long. The entry retains the CDR3 DNA only, 39 bases that are in frame from base 1. Receptors were amplified or captured by PCR. The run used an Illumina HiSeq 4000. High-throughput sequencing was used to profile the TCR beta-chain CDR3 region of each patient. For the original study's pipeline: A classifier to discriminate distant-metastatic papillary thyroid cancer patients was built from CDR3 differences across clinicopathological groups. Repertoire diversity was assessed with the Shannon index, and tumor-blood repertoire similarity with the Morisita-Horn index. TCRdb reran the public reads through fastp at Q25 and MiXCR, keeping productive beta chains. What appears here as the V and J calls and clone size reflects TCRdb's work, not the paper's. The sample table contains over 15,000 clones; only one count was recorded for around 3.8% of them. The leading ten clones occupy about 22% of the sample.

The sequence joins TRBV20-1 to TRBJ1-3, with an unclear D gene assignment. The sample taken for sequencing was tumor tissue. The sequence derives from a female donor with papillary thyroid cancer or a benign thyroid nodule (not recorded which). Some clones in this sample may be carry-over from other donors' samples. The DNA is as follows: TGCAGTGCTAGAGAAGTCCAGGGAAACACCATATATTTT. Its translation reads: CSAREVQGNTIYF.